This T cell receptor beta chain was recorded in a study of blood T cells in healthy people across ages. Germline CDR1 MNHNS, CDR2 SASEGT. Trimming removed 3 bases from V and 10 bases from J; junction bases left unmatched: 14. The CDR3 contains 16 residues. Alongside a J-beta primer mix, a sample-barcoded 5' primer served in a second PCR lasting about 7 to 11 cycles. Via MiXCR, TCRdb re-called the 5' RACE reads, giving one row per CDR3 protein. The sample consists of about 1.4 million distinct CDR3 sequences, approximately 59% of them appearing once. This clonotype originated in a man aged 18 to 30 in good health. The gene calls are TRBV6-1 and TRBJ2-1; TRBD1 matches 8 bases. Sequenced: blood. CDR3 loop: CASSDLLFQGAGEQFF. The CDR3 nucleotides are TGTGCCAGCAGTGATCTTTTGTTTCAGGGGGCTGGCGAGCAGTTCTTC.